This T cell receptor (beta chain) was found in a study of T cell repertoires in cytomegalovirus infection. Study results and limitations: It was HLA-C-restricted CMV-specific TCR beta clonotypes that dominated the response ex vivo.

This clonotype came up many times. Its specificity is not known. TCRdb re-called the reads with MiXCR, one entry per CDR3 protein. This sample yields roughly 130,000 distinct CDR3 sequences, of which 8.8% are seen a single time; over 9.5% belongs to the top ten. The sample was PBMCs. The TCR was taken from a human donor in good health (CMV status not recorded). Some clones in this sample may be carry-over from other donors' samples.

CDR3 coding DNA: TGTGCCAGCTCACCCCCCGGGACAGTGGGCCGACATTCACCCCTCCACTTT. Translating it yields CASSPPGTVGRHSPLHF. The chain employs TRBV18 and TRBJ1-6; TRBD1 aligns across 7 bases. From germline, CDR1 is KGHSH and CDR2 LQKENI. The CDR3 loop spans 17 amino acids. Trimming cost V 3 bases and J 8 bases; bases outside gene matches: 13.